These T cell receptor beta chains were read from a single sample in a study of T cell clones after liver transplantation. Assay: immunoSEQ multiplex PCR; the TCRdb copy retains only in-frame clones and omits some. The sample carries some 80,000 clones, approximately 81% recorded once. The source was CD4+ T cells from blood, collected about 50 months after liver transplant. The source of these receptors is a human patient who received a liver transplant. Some of the T cells might come from the graft donor. Each CDR3 is given with its conserved first and last residue. The D gene is left open where the match is weak. The size of a clone is reported for some rows only, either as once, few or many, or as a class for expanded clones.

J gene: TRBJ2-3; V gene: TRBV27; D gene: .; clone size: .; CDR3 protein: CASRLRTSGTQYF; CDR3 DNA: TGTGCCAGCAGGTTACGAACGAGTGGGACGCAGTATTTT
J gene: TRBJ2-7; V gene: TRBV7-3; D gene: TRBD1; clone size: .; CDR3 protein: CASSYGQGPYEQYF; CDR3 DNA: TGTGCCAGCAGCTACGGACAGGGACCTTACGAGCAGTACTTC
J gene: TRBJ2-5; V gene: TRBV21-1; D gene: .; clone size: .; CDR3 protein: CASSKDGGGETQYF; CDR3 DNA: TGTGCCAGCAGCAAAGATGGAGGGGGAGAGACCCAGTACTTC
J gene: TRBJ2-7; V gene: TRBV18; D gene: .; clone size: .; CDR3 protein: CASSPLRRRSSYEQYF; CDR3 DNA: TGTGCCAGCTCACCGCTCCGGCGGAGAAGCTCCTACGAGCAGTACTTC
J gene: TRBJ1-2; V gene: TRBV5-6; D gene: .; clone size: few; CDR3 protein: CASSRDGPYGGYTF; CDR3 DNA: TGTGCCAGCAGCCGGGACGGCCCTTATGGGGGCTACACCTTC
J gene: TRBJ2-1; V gene: TRBV5-1; D gene: TRBD1; clone size: few; CDR3 protein: CASSLPGTVYNEQFF; CDR3 DNA: TGCGCCAGCAGCTTGCCCGGGACAGTCTACAATGAGCAGTTCTTC
J gene: TRBJ2-2; V gene: TRBV28; D gene: .; clone size: .; CDR3 protein: CASRAITTIGELFF; CDR3 DNA: TGTGCCAGCAGGGCCATAACAACAATCGGGGAGCTGTTTTTT
J gene: TRBJ2-1; V gene: TRBV4-3; D gene: TRBD2; clone size: .; CDR3 protein: CASSQVLAGAFDSSYNEQFF; CDR3 DNA: TGCGCCAGCAGCCAAGTGCTAGCGGGGGCCTTTGACAGCTCCTACAATGAGCAGTTCTTC
J gene: TRBJ2-7; V gene: TRBV5-4; D gene: .; clone size: .; CDR3 protein: CASSSGRSYEQYF; CDR3 DNA: TGTGCCAGCAGCTCGGGCCGTTCCTACGAGCAGTACTTC
J gene: TRBJ2-1; V gene: TRBV5-4; D gene: TRBD2; clone size: .; CDR3 protein: CASSFTSGRNGDEQFF; CDR3 DNA: TGTGCCAGCAGCTTTACTAGCGGGAGGAACGGTGATGAGCAGTTCTTC
J gene: TRBJ2-3; V gene: TRBV4-3; D gene: TRBD2; clone size: .; CDR3 protein: CASSQDPRGGRSTDTQYF; CDR3 DNA: TGCGCCAGCAGCCAAGATCCACGGGGGGGCCGTAGCACAGATACGCAGTATTTT
J gene: TRBJ2-5; V gene: TRBV29-1; D gene: .; clone size: .; CDR3 protein: CSSSPDPQGETQYF; CDR3 DNA: TGCAGCTCCTCCCCCGATCCCCAAGGAGAGACCCAGTACTTC
J gene: TRBJ1-1; V gene: TRBV7-2; D gene: .; clone size: .; CDR3 protein: CASSPQAENTEAFF; CDR3 DNA: TGTGCCAGCAGCCCACAGGCGGAGAACACTGAAGCTTTCTTT
J gene: TRBJ1-1; V gene: TRBV19; D gene: TRBD1; clone size: .; CDR3 protein: CASRPGTEMNTEAFF; CDR3 DNA: TGTGCCAGTAGACCCGGGACAGAGATGAACACTGAAGCTTTCTTT
J gene: TRBJ2-7; V gene: TRBV28; D gene: TRBD1; clone size: few; CDR3 protein: CASSWGTGAYEQYF; CDR3 DNA: TGTGCCAGCAGTTGGGGGACAGGGGCCTACGAGCAGTACTTC
J gene: TRBJ1-1; V gene: TRBV5-1; D gene: .; clone size: .; CDR3 protein: CASSKDSYGEAFF; CDR3 DNA: TGCGCCAGCAGCAAAGACAGCTATGGTGAAGCTTTCTTT
J gene: TRBJ1-1; V gene: TRBV19; D gene: .; clone size: .; CDR3 protein: CASSHWGPNTEAFF; CDR3 DNA: TGTGCCAGTAGCCATTGGGGTCCTAACACTGAAGCTTTCTTT
J gene: TRBJ1-2; V gene: TRBV6-5; D gene: .; clone size: .; CDR3 protein: CASSAEVGYGYTF; CDR3 DNA: TGTGCCAGCAGTGCTGAAGTGGGCTATGGCTACACCTTC
J gene: TRBJ1-3; V gene: TRBV30; D gene: .; clone size: .; CDR3 protein: CAWAGVSGNTIYF; CDR3 DNA: TGTGCCTGGGCGGGGGTGTCTGGAAACACCATATATTTT
J gene: TRBJ1-3; V gene: TRBV5-1; D gene: TRBD1; clone size: .; CDR3 protein: CASSPGGQGTGNTIYF; CDR3 DNA: TGCGCCAGCAGCCCCGGAGGACAGGGAACTGGAAACACCATATATTTT
J gene: TRBJ1-5; V gene: TRBV19; D gene: .; clone size: .; CDR3 protein: CASSIDVKGRGGNQPQHF; CDR3 DNA: TGTGCCAGTAGTATAGATGTAAAGGGAAGAGGAGGCAATCAGCCCCAGCATTTT
J gene: TRBJ2-1; V gene: TRBV25-1; D gene: TRBD2; clone size: .; CDR3 protein: CASSVPLAGRGNEQFF; CDR3 DNA: TGTGCCAGCAGTGTCCCACTAGCGGGGAGGGGAAATGAGCAGTTCTTC
J gene: TRBJ2-1; V gene: TRBV5-1; D gene: TRBD2; clone size: .; CDR3 protein: CASSLMLGTSGGNEQFF; CDR3 DNA: TGCGCCAGCAGCTTGATGCTGGGGACTAGCGGGGGGAATGAGCAGTTCTTC
J gene: TRBJ2-7; V gene: TRBV12-5; D gene: .; clone size: .; CDR3 protein: CATPPNTFYEQYF; CDR3 DNA: TGTGCTACCCCACCGAATACTTTCTACGAGCAGTACTTC
J gene: TRBJ2-7; V gene: TRBV5-1; D gene: .; clone size: medium-sized; CDR3 protein: CASSSDSAYEQYF; CDR3 DNA: TGCGCCAGCAGCTCGGACTCGGCCTACGAGCAGTACTTC
J gene: TRBJ1-1; V gene: TRBV18; D gene: TRBD1; clone size: .; CDR3 protein: CASSPSGQGITEAFF; CDR3 DNA: TGTGCCAGCTCACCATCAGGACAGGGGATCACTGAAGCTTTCTTT
J gene: TRBJ2-3; V gene: TRBV7-2; D gene: .; clone size: .; CDR3 protein: CASSLDGGSTDTQYF; CDR3 DNA: TGTGCCAGCAGCTTAGACGGCGGCTCCACAGATACGCAGTATTTT